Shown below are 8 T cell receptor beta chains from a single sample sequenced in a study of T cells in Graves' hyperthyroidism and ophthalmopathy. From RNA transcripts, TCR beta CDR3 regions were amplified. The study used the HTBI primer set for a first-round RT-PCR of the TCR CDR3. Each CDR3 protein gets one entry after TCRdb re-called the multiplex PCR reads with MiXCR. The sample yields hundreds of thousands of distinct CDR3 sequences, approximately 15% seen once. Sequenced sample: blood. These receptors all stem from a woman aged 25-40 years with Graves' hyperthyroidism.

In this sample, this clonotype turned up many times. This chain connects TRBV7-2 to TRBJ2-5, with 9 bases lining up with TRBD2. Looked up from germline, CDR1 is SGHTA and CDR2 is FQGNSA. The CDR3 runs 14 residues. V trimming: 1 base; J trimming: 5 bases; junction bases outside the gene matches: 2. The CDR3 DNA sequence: TGTGCCAGCAGCTTAGGGACTAGCGCGGAGACCCAGTACTTC. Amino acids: CASSLGTSAETQYF.

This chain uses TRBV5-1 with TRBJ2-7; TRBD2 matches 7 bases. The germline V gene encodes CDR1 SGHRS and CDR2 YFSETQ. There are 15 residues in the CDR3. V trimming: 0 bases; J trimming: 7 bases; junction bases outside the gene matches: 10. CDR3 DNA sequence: TGCGCCAGCAGCTTGGCCTCGGGGGGAGGGCCGGAGCAGTACTTC. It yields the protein CASSLASGGGPEQYF. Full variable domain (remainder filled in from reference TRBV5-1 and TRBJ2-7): KAGVTQTPRYLIKTRGQQVTLSCSPISGHRSVSWYQQTPGQGLQFLFEYFSETQRNKGNFPGRFSGRQFSNSRSEMNVSTLELGDSALYLCASSLASGGGPEQYFGPGTRLTVT.

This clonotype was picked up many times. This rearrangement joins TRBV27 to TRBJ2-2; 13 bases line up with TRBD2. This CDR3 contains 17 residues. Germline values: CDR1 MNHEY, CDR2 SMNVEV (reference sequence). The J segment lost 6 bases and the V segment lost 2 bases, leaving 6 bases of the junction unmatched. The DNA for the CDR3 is TGTGCCAGCAGTTTACCCGGACTAGCGGGAGCGTCCGGGGAGCTGTTTTTT. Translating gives CASSLPGLAGASGELFF.

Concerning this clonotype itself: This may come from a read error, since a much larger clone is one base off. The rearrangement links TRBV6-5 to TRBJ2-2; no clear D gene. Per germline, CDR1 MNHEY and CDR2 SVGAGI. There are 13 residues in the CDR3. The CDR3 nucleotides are TGTGTCAGCAGTTACAGTCGGACCGGGGAGCTGTTTTTT. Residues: CVSSYSRTGELFF.

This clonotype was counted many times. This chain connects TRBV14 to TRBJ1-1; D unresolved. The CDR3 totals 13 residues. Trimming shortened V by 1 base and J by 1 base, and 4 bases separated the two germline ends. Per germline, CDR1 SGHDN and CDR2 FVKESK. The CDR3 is CASSQVRNTEAFF. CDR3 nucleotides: TGTGCCAGCAGCCAAGTGAGGAACACTGAAGCTTTCTTT.

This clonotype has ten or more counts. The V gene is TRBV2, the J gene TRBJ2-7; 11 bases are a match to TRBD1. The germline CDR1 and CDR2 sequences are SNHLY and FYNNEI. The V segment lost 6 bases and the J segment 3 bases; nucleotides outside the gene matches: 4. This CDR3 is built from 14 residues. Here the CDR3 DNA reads TGTGCCAGCAGGTCCGGGACAGGGGGCTACGAGCAGTACTTC. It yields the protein CASRSGTGGYEQYF.

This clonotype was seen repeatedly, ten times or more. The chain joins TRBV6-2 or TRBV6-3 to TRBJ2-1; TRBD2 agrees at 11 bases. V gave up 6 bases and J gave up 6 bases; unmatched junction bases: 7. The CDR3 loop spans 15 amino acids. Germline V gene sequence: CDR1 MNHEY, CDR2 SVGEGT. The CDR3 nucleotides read TGTGCCAGCAGACCCGGGACTAGCGGACCCAATGAGCAGTTCTTC. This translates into CASRPGTSGPNEQFF.

The CDR3 DNA is TGTGCCAGTAGTACCACTGCCACCTCCTACAATGAGCAGTTCTTC. Protein product: CASSTTATSYNEQFF. The chain uses TRBV19 and TRBJ2-1; D not resolved. The CDR3 spans 15 residues. Deletions cut 4 bases from V and 0 bases from J, with 10 bases between. Germline-derived CDR1 and CDR2 are LNHDA and SQIVND (reference sequence).